A single sample is the source of the 5 T cell receptor beta chains below, sequenced in a study of cytomegalovirus exposure and HLA in healthy donors listed by TCRdb under 2017. Library preparation employed the immunoSEQ multiplex PCR assay. For the multiplex PCR, a mixture combining 60 forward primers for TCR Vbeta segments and 13 reverse primers for TCR Jbeta segments was used. Here the immuneACCESS table is served through TCRdb, limited to in-frame sequences with V and J called. Missing clones are a known gap in these copies; in checked studies unresolved V genes cover under half, and the rest lacks a known reason. In all, the sample holds 150,000 or so clones, and roughly 80% of those were seen once. 7% to 9% of the sample comes from the top ten. The sample taken for sequencing was PBMCs. These receptors came from a male donor in good health and CMV-seropositive.

The rearrangement links TRBV9 to TRBJ2-1; 7 bases line up with TRBD2. Germline CDR1 reads SGDLS; CDR2 reads YYNGEE. The CDR3 is 14 amino acids. The V segment lost 0 bases and the J segment 4 bases; nucleotides outside the gene matches: 1. CDR3 region: CASSVGGGYNEQFF. In DNA form, the CDR3 reads TGTGCCAGCAGCGTAGGGGGGGGGTACAATGAGCAGTTCTTC.

The V gene is TRBV18, the J gene TRBJ1-1; tentative D call: TRBD1 (5 bases). Germline CDR1 KGHSH, CDR2 LQKENI. The CDR3 spans 15 residues. V lost 3 bases, J lost 1 base, and 12 bases lay in between. CDR3: CASSPPQGGNTEAFF. The CDR3 nucleotides are TGTGCCAGCTCACCCCCCCAGGGTGGGAACACTGAAGCTTTCTTT.

In nucleotides, the CDR3 is TGTGCCAGCAGCTTGGACTCGGGCTATGGCTACACCTTC. Encoded protein: CASSLDSGYGYTF. The V gene is TRBV5-4, the J gene TRBJ1-2; no firm D call. The germline V gene has CDR1 SGHNT and CDR2 YYREEE (reference sequence). This CDR3 spans 13 amino acids. The V end was cut by 0 bases, the J end by 4 bases, with 7 bases between.

V is TRBV19 and J is TRBJ1-1; 7 nucleotides match TRBD1. The germline V gene has CDR1 LNHDA and CDR2 SQIVND (reference sequence). The V and J ends lost 5 bases and 0 bases, in that order; junction bases with no gene match: 6. CDR3 length: 15 residues. This CDR3 reads CASSPRTGVNTEAFF. The CDR3 DNA reads as TGTGCCAGTAGTCCCCGAACAGGGGTGAACACTGAAGCTTTCTTT.

This sequence joins TRBV10-3 and TRBJ1-6; the D gene is possibly TRBD1 (6 bases). The CDR3 loop spans 13 amino acids. Trimming took off 11 bases at V and 8 bases at J, with 16 bases between the two ends. Germline CDR1 is ENHRY and CDR2 is SYGVKD. CDR3 coding DNA: TGTGCCGTTAAGGGGACACAGGATTCACCCCTCCACTTT. Amino acids: CAVKGTQDSPLHF.